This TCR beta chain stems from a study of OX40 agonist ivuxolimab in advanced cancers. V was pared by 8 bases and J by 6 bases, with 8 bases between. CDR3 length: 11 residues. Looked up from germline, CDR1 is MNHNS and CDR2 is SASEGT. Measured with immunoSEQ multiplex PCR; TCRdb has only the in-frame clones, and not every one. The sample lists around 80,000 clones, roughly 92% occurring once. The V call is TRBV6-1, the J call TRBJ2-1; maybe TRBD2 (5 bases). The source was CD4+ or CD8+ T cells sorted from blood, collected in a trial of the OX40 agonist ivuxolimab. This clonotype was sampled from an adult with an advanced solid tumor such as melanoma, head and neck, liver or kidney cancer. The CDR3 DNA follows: TGTGCCAGCGGGAGTGGCAATGAGCAGTTCTTC. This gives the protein CASGSGNEQFF.